This TCR beta chain derives from a study of cytomegalovirus exposure and HLA in healthy donors. Study at large: Assignment to the Caucasian-associated ancestry cluster applied to approximately 80% of the approximately 400 genotyped donors.

General observations from the study: In vitro checks showed that a few CMV-associated chains really do target CMV antigens.

For this clone: What it binds is unknown.

Germline V gene lookup returns CDR1 SEHNR and CDR2 FQNEAQ (reference sequence). V was shortened by 5 bases and J by 13 bases, with 14 bases between the two germline ends. The CDR3 runs to 11 residues. The primer mix had 60 Vbeta and 13 Jbeta primers. Sequencing used immunoSEQ multiplex PCR; TCRdb keeps in-frame clones, though not all of them. In the table there are under 150,000 clones, about 76% of which are singletons. The material sequenced was PBMCs. This TCR was recovered from a man aged 18 to 30 in good health and CMV-seronegative. V gene TRBV7-9 combines with J gene TRBJ1-1; D unresolved. The CDR3 region is CASSPRPNSFF. CDR3 nucleotide sequence: TGTGCCAGCAGCCCCAGACCCAACAGTTTCTTT. Variable domain in full (rest from reference TRBV7-9 and TRBJ1-1): DTGVSQNPRHKITKRGQNVTFRCDPISEHNRLYWYRQTLGQGPEFLTYFQNEAQLEKSRLLSDRFSAERPKGSFSTLEIQRTEQGDSAMYLCASSPRPNSFFGQGTRLTVV.